This TCR beta chain was identified during a study of blood T cells in healthy people across ages. Germline V gene data show CDR1 as SEHNR and CDR2 as FQNEAQ (reference sequence). V was shortened by 3 bases and J by 5 bases, with 13 bases between the two germline ends. This CDR3 has 14 amino acids. The authors ran a second PCR of 7 to 11 cycles using a sample-barcoded 5' primer and a J-beta primer mix. TCRdb ran MiXCR on the 5' RACE reads and lists one entry per CDR3 protein. The sample lists more than 650,000 distinct CDR3 sequences, 22% occurring once. This TCR derives from a man aged 65-85 years in good health. This rearrangement joins TRBV7-9 to TRBJ2-5; TRBD2 might be the D (5 bases). Material for sequencing was blood. CDR3 region: CASSLTGWMETQYF. The DNA of the CDR3 is TGTGCCAGCAGCTTGACGGGGTGGATGGAGACCCAGTACTTC.